What follows are 9 T cell receptor beta chains derived from one specimen sequenced in a study of blood T cell repertoires in COVID-19. The protocol was immunoSEQ multiplex PCR, while the TCRdb copy is restricted to in-frame clones and leaves out a portion. The profile shows more than 120,000 clones, roughly 87% of them singletons. The specimen sequenced was peripheral blood. The source is a woman between 45 and 60 years old with acute or convalescent COVID-19.

This chain joins TRBV6-5 and TRBJ2-7; 10 bases are a match to TRBD1. Per the germline V gene, CDR1 is MNHEY and CDR2 is SVGAGI. V was clipped by 6 bases and J by 4 bases; unmatched bases: 6. The CDR3 contains 14 residues. The CDR3 loop reads CASRRQGADYEQYF. CDR3 nucleotides: TGTGCCAGCAGACGACAGGGGGCCGATTACGAGCAGTACTTC.

The chain combines TRBV5-4 with TRBJ2-7; 16 bases agree with TRBD2. CDR3 length: 18 amino acids. In germline, CDR1 is SGHNT, CDR2 YYREEE (reference sequence). V was pared by 3 bases and J by 2 bases, with 8 bases of the junction left unmatched. The CDR3 nucleotides are TGTGCCAGCAGCTCTCCGGGACTAGCGGGAGGGAGAGCCTACGAGCAGTACTTC. Translating gives CASSSPGLAGGRAYEQYF.

The CDR3 spells CAVLHKGGGEQYF. The CDR3 DNA reads as TGTGCCGTTCTTCACAAAGGGGGTGGCGAGCAGTACTTC. The chain is built from TRBV28 and TRBJ2-7; weak D call: TRBD1 (6 bases). The CDR3 runs 13 residues. Trimming cost V 11 bases and J 6 bases, with 20 bases left between them. Germline V lookup: CDR1 MDHEN, CDR2 SYDVKM. The full variable domain, with the rest looked up from reference TRBV28 and TRBJ2-7, is DVKVTQSSRYLVKRTGEKVFLECVQDMDHENMFWYRQDPGLGLRLIYFSYDVKMKEKGDIPEGYSVSREKKERFSLILESASTNQTSMYLCAVLHKGGGEQYFGPGTRLTVT.

The CDR3 loop is CASSLASYEQYF. Written as DNA, the CDR3 is TGTGCCAGCAGCTTAGCGTCCTACGAGCAGTACTTC. This chain joins TRBV11-2 and TRBJ2-7; D not resolved. The CDR3 sequence is 12 residues long. Germline values: CDR1 SGHAT, CDR2 FQNNGV. V gave up 1 base and J gave up 1 base, with 2 bases separating them. The variable domain in full, with the rest retrieved from reference TRBV11-2 and TRBJ2-7, is EAGVAQSPRYKIIEKRQSVAFWCNPISGHATLYWYQQILGQGPKLLIQFQNNGVVDDSQLPKDRFSAERLKGVDSTLKIQPAKLEDSAVYLCASSLASYEQYFGPGTRLTVT.

Here the CDR3 DNA reads TGTGCCAGCAGCTTAGTTGGGACAGGGCTACTTAACTATGGCTACACCTTC. Its protein product is CASSLVGTGLLNYGYTF. The chain recombines TRBV7-2 with TRBJ1-2, with 9 positions matching TRBD1. CDR1 and CDR2 from the germline V gene are SGHTA and FQGNSA. This CDR3 contains 17 residues. V gave up 1 base and J gave up 1 base; unmatched junction bases: 7.

The chain uses TRBV24-1 and TRBJ2-1; 11 nucleotides align to TRBD1. Trimming at V came to 3 bases and at J to 7 bases, leaving 7 bases not matched to a gene. The germline gives CDR1 KGHDR, CDR2 SFDVKD. CDR3 length equals 16 residues. The DNA for the CDR3 is TGTGCCACCAGTGATCCCGGGACAGGGGGGAGAAATGAGCAGTTCTTC. Protein product: CATSDPGTGGRNEQFF.

V usage is TRBV6-5 and J usage is TRBJ1-2, with D possibly being TRBD1 (6 bases). This CDR3 is built from 14 residues. Germline values: CDR1 MNHEY, CDR2 SVGAGI. Between the trimmed V and J ends, which lost 5 bases and 4 bases, there was a span of 14 bases. This CDR3 reads CASSRDGTSYGYTF. CDR3 nucleotides: TGTGCCAGCAGTAGGGACGGGACAAGCTATGGCTACACCTTC.

The rearrangement joins TRBV28 to TRBJ2-3, with 10 bases lining up with TRBD2. With 7 bases clipped from V and 7 bases from J, the junction kept 5 bases outside the gene matches. CDR1 and CDR2 from the germline V gene are MDHEN and SYDVKM. The CDR3 runs 13 residues. The CDR3 loop reads CASTAGGHHTQYF. The DNA of the CDR3 is TGTGCCAGCACAGCGGGAGGGCACCATACGCAGTATTTT.

The CDR3 DNA is TGTGCCTGGAGTGTAATGGGACTAGATACGCAGTATTTT. Protein product: CAWSVMGLDTQYF. J is TRBJ2-3 and V is TRBV30, with a tentative D call TRBD2 (6 bases). The CDR3 totals 13 residues. Looked up from germline, CDR1 is GTSNPN and CDR2 is SVGIG (reference sequence). The V end lost 0 bases, the J end lost 5 bases, and 9 bases lay between the germline ends.